This T cell receptor (beta chain) was found in a study of beta chain features in type 1 diabetes. Study outcomes and limitations: It was among patients, rather than healthy donors, that naive, central memory and Treg TCRB repertoires appeared more similar. All four CD4+ subsets of Type 1 diabetes patients contained TCRB CDR3s that were moderately but significantly shorter. There was no resolution here of whether HLA type influences TCRB rearrangement. Type 1 diabetes patients had VDJ junctions that carried fewer insertions and more deletions.

In regard to this clone: Antigen specificity is unknown.

V was pared by 9 bases and J by 8 bases, with 16 bases between. Per germline, CDR1 SNHLY and CDR2 FYNNEI. The CDR3 is 12 residues long. Expressed TCRB transcripts were sequenced because the entire RNA isolate underwent reverse transcription. Here immunoSEQ multiplex PCR was the method, and the copy in TCRdb shows in-frame clones only, minus some. The sample shows roughly 100,000 clones, over 25% of them seen only once. The sample was central memory CD4+ T cells from blood. The sequence derives from a woman between 18 and 29 years old with type 1 diabetes. V and J are TRBV2 and TRBJ1-2, with D perhaps TRBD1 (6 bases). The CDR3 reads CASHRVSRGYTF. CDR3 sequence (DNA): TGTGCCAGTCACAGGGTCTCCCGGGGCTACACCTTC.